The next 19 T cell receptor beta chains were all read from a single sample in a study of CD8 T cells in Susac syndrome. With random hexamers, 0.5 to 1 ug RNA was reverse transcribed. Via MiXCR, TCRdb re-called the immunoSEQ multiplex PCR reads, giving one row per CDR3 protein. The table includes roughly 150,000 distinct CDR3 sequences, 90% to 97% detected once. The material sequenced was CD4+ T cells from PBMCs. These receptors were collected from a human donor with Susac syndrome.

The chain employs TRBV5-1 and TRBJ2-3, with D possibly being TRBD1 or TRBD2 (6 bases each). Germline V gives CDR1 SGHRS, CDR2 YFSETQ. V gave up 5 bases and J gave up 3 bases, with 16 bases separating them. CDR3 length equals 15 residues. CDR3: CASRMGGPTTDTQYF. CDR3 DNA: TGCGCCAGCAGAATGGGGGGCCCAACAACAGATACGCAGTATTTT.

The chain recombines TRBV27 with TRBJ2-2; tentative D call: TRBD2 (5 bases). Looked up from germline, CDR1 is MNHEY and CDR2 is SMNVEV (reference sequence). V was shortened by 3 bases and J by 8 bases, with 16 bases between the two germline ends. This CDR3 region has 15 residues. CDR3 loop: CASSFDGYSGGELFF. CDR3 sequence (DNA): TGTGCCAGCAGTTTCGACGGCTATTCGGGAGGGGAGCTGTTTTTT.

The genes are TRBV20-1 and TRBJ2-5; D is unresolved. The CDR3 is 12 residues long. The V gene lost 2 bases and the J gene lost 2 bases, with 6 bases spanning the gap. The germline V gene has CDR1 DFQATT and CDR2 SNEGSKA (reference sequence). CDR3 sequence reads: CSARWSQETQYF. DNA of the CDR3: TGCAGTGCTAGATGGTCGCAAGAGACCCAGTACTTC.

The V gene is TRBV20-1, the J gene TRBJ2-7; D ambiguous. Trimming pared 6 bases from V and 3 bases from J, leaving 9 bases between. Germline values: CDR1 DFQATT, CDR2 SNEGSKA (reference sequence). The CDR3 is made up of 11 amino acids. CDR3 sequence: CSAARSYEQYF. CDR3 sequence (DNA): TGCAGTGCCGCTCGGAGCTACGAGCAGTACTTC.

Only one count was recorded for this clonotype. The chain uses TRBV20-1 and TRBJ1-5; TRBD1 is a possible D gene (6 bases). From germline, CDR1 is DFQATT and CDR2 SNEGSKA (reference sequence). CDR3 length equals 16 residues. V was shortened by 0 bases and J by 0 bases, with 12 bases between the two germline ends. CDR3 loop: CSARDGGQISNQPQHF. The CDR3 DNA reads as TGCAGTGCTAGAGATGGCGGACAGATTAGCAATCAGCCCCAGCATTTT.

The chain couples TRBV15 to TRBJ1-6; 7 bases match TRBD1. The ends lost 3 bases at V and 6 bases at J; junction bases unmatched: 5. The CDR3 has 15 residues. The germline V gene encodes CDR1 LNHNV and CDR2 YYDKDF (reference sequence). CDR3 amino acids: CATSSAGTANSPLHF. CDR3 in DNA: TGTGCCACCAGCAGTGCCGGGACAGCTAATTCACCCCTCCACTTT.

This chain links TRBV20-1 with TRBJ1-5, with D maybe TRBD1 (6 bases). Trimming left V 3 bases short and J 3 bases short, with 9 bases between. The CDR3 spans 13 residues. Per germline, CDR1 DFQATT and CDR2 SNEGSKA (reference sequence). CDR3 DNA: TGCAGTGCTAGTTCGGGGGCCAATCAGCCCCAGCATTTT. It encodes CSASSGANQPQHF.

The chain employs TRBV20-1 and TRBJ2-2; D uncertain. The CDR3 has 13 amino acids. Germline V gene data show CDR1 as DFQATT and CDR2 as SNEGSKA (reference sequence). V dropped 3 bases and J dropped 5 bases, with 10 bases sitting between them. The CDR3 protein is CSARALETGELFF. In nucleotides, the CDR3 is TGCAGTGCTAGGGCCTTAGAGACCGGGGAGCTGTTTTTT.

The V and J genes are TRBV29-1 and TRBJ2-2, with 9 positions matching TRBD1. This CDR3 is built from 14 residues. J was trimmed by 4 bases and V by 7 bases; bases with no gene match: 7. The germline gives CDR1 SQVTM, CDR2 ANQGSEA. The CDR3 is CSGTQGAGTGELFF. CDR3 nucleotide sequence: TGCAGCGGGACACAGGGGGCTGGCACCGGGGAGCTGTTTTTT.

The chain links TRBV24-1 to TRBJ2-3; D is unclear. Germline V gene sequence: CDR1 KGHDR, CDR2 SFDVKD. Trimming left V 5 bases short and J 7 bases short, with 3 bases between. The CDR3 is made up of 10 amino acids. This CDR3 reads CATSVHTQYF. In nucleotides, the CDR3 is TGTGCCACCAGTGTACATACGCAGTATTTT.

The rearrangement joins TRBV5-6 to TRBJ2-1; weak D call: TRBD2 (6 bases). The V and J ends lost 4 bases and 1 base respectively, with 18 bases between them. Germline values: CDR1 SGHDT, CDR2 YYEEEE. This CDR3 comprises 17 residues. CDR3 residues: CASSGGDWRWSYNEQFF. DNA for the CDR3: TGTGCCAGCAGCGGAGGGGACTGGCGGTGGTCCTACAATGAGCAGTTCTTC.

The chain has TRBV6-1 and TRBJ1-6; 7 bases are shared with TRBD1. The V gene end was trimmed by 10 bases and the J gene end by 4 bases; junction bases not matched to a gene: 7. Germline CDR1 reads MNHNS; CDR2 reads SASEGT. The CDR3 has 14 amino acids. CDR3 amino acids: CAIRQGGYNSPLHF. The CDR3 DNA is TGTGCCATTCGACAGGGAGGTTATAATTCACCCCTCCACTTT.

This clonotype was seen more than once but under ten times. V usage is TRBV5-1 and J usage is TRBJ1-5, with 9 bases identical to TRBD1. Per the germline V gene, CDR1 is SGHRS and CDR2 is YFSETQ. The CDR3 extends over 15 amino acids. The trim removed 1 base at V and 2 bases at J, leaving 1 base unmatched. The CDR3 coding sequence is TGCGCCAGCAGCTTGACAGGGGGCGGCAATCAGCCCCAGCATTTT. Amino acid sequence: CASSLTGGGNQPQHF. The full variable domain, completed using reference TRBV5-1 and TRBJ1-5, is KAGVTQTPRYLIKTRGQQVTLSCSPISGHRSVSWYQQTPGQGLQFLFEYFSETQRNKGNFPGRFSGRQFSNSRSEMNVSTLELGDSALYLCASSLTGGGNQPQHFGDGTRLSIL.

The chain carries TRBV6-4 and TRBJ2-1, with 14 positions matching TRBD2. Per germline, CDR1 MRHNA and CDR2 SNTAGT. This CDR3 is 15 amino acids long. V dropped 6 bases and J dropped 8; count of bases not matched to a gene: 6. The CDR3 loop is CASSKTSGGADEQFF. For the CDR3, the DNA is TGTGCCAGCAGCAAGACTAGCGGGGGGGCCGATGAGCAGTTCTTC.

The gene calls are TRBV15 and TRBJ1-2; D not certain. V was shortened by 0 bases and J by 1 base, with 3 bases between the two germline ends. Germline CDR1 and CDR2: LNHNV and YYDKDF (reference sequence). The CDR3 has 13 amino acids. The CDR3 nucleotides are TGTGCCACCAGCAGAGAGGGTAACTATGGCTACACCTTC. Its translation is CATSREGNYGYTF.

This clonotype was picked up one time. The rearrangement uses TRBV20-1 and TRBJ2-7; 12 bases line up with TRBD2. V was clipped by 4 bases and J by 3 bases; unmatched bases: 7. Germline CDR1 and CDR2: DFQATT and SNEGSKA (reference sequence). The CDR3 runs to 15 residues. The DNA of the CDR3 is TGCAGTGCTACCTTACTAGCGGGAGGTAGCTACGAGCAGTACTTC. Translated, it gives CSATLLAGGSYEQYF.

V and J are TRBV4-2 and TRBJ1-1; D remains ambiguous. CDR3 length: 13 residues. The ends were cut back, 0 bases at V and 0 bases at J, with 2 bases in the middle. From germline, CDR1 is LGHNA and CDR2 YNFKEQ. The DNA for the CDR3 is TGTGCCAGCAGCCAAGATTTGAACACTGAAGCTTTCTTT. This gives the protein CASSQDLNTEAFF.

This clonotype was counted once. The CDR3 spells CASTRDGRYEQYF. The CDR3 nucleotides are TGTGCCAGCACTAGGGACGGCCGGTACGAGCAGTACTTC. The J gene is TRBJ2-7, the V gene TRBV11-2, with D perhaps given as TRBD1 or TRBD2 (5 bases each). The CDR3 spans 13 residues. Germline V gives CDR1 SGHAT, CDR2 FQNNGV. Trimming cost V 7 bases and J 4 bases, with 14 bases left between them. The complete variable domain, with remaining parts taken from reference TRBV11-2 and TRBJ2-7, reads EAGVAQSPRYKIIEKRQSVAFWCNPISGHATLYWYQQILGQGPKLLIQFQNNGVVDDSQLPKDRFSAERLKGVDSTLKIQPAKLEDSAVYLCASTRDGRYEQYFGPGTRLTVT.

CDR3 sequence reads: CASYITGAYGYTF. The CDR3 DNA is TGTGCCAGCTATATAACAGGGGCCTATGGCTACACCTTC. The chain joins TRBV5-4 to TRBJ1-2; 7 bases agree with TRBD1. Germline-derived CDR1 and CDR2 are SGHNT and YYREEE (reference sequence). Unmatched junction bases numbered 7, after V lost 7 bases and J lost 4 bases. CDR3 length: 13 amino acids.